This T cell receptor beta chain was documented in a study of cytomegalovirus exposure and HLA in healthy donors. From germline, CDR1 is MNHEY and CDR2 SMNVEV (reference sequence). The V and J ends lost 11 bases and 1 base respectively, with 18 bases between them. CDR3 size: 15 residues. Primers for the PCR totalled 60 Vbeta and 13 Jbeta. Clones were read by immunoSEQ multiplex PCR, and TCRdb kept only the in-frame ones, dropping some. Of 110,000 or so clones in the sample, 70% to 85% are singletons; the top ten hold approximately 11%. This clone showed up just once. The rearrangement joins TRBV27 to TRBJ2-1, with a weak D call TRBD1 (6 bases). This sequence was found in a man in his forties in good health and CMV-seropositive. Specimen: PBMCs. The CDR3 is CAARGKGFSYNEQFF. The DNA for the CDR3 is TGTGCCGCCAGGGGAAAGGGGTTTTCCTACAATGAGCAGTTCTTC.